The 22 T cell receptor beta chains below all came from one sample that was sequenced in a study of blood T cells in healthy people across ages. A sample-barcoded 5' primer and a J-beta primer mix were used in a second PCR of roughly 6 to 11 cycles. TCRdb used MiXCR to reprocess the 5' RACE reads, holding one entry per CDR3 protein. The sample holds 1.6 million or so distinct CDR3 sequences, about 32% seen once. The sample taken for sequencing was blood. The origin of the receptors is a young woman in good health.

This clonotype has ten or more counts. The CDR3 coding sequence is TGCAGCGTTGATTGGCTGGACTACGAAGAGACCCAGTACTTC. This gives the protein CSVDWLDYEETQYF. The rearrangement uses TRBV29-1 and TRBJ2-5; D perhaps matches TRBD2 (6 bases). The length of the CDR3 is 14 residues. Trimming removed 3 bases from V and 3 bases from J, with 14 bases in between. From germline, CDR1 is SQVTM and CDR2 ANQGSEA.

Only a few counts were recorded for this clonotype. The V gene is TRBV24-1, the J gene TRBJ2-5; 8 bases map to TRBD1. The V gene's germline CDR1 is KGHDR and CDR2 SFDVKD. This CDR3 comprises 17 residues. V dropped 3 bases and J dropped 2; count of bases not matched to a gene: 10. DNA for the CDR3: TGTGCCACCAGTGATCCCCTGGAGGACAGGGAACAAGAGACCCAGTACTTC. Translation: CATSDPLEDREQETQYF.

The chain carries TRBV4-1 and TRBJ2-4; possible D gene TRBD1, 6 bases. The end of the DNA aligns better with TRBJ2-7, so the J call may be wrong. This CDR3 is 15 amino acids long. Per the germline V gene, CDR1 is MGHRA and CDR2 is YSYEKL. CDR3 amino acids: CASSQAAGVGYEQYF. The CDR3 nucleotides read TGCGCCAGCAGCCAAGCGGCAGGGGTGGGCTACGAGCAGTACTTC.

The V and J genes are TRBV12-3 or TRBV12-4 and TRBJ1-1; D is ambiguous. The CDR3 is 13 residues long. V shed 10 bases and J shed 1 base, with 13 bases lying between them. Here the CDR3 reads CANTQDSNTEAFF. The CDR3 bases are TGTGCCAACACCCAGGATTCGAACACTGAAGCTTTCTTT.

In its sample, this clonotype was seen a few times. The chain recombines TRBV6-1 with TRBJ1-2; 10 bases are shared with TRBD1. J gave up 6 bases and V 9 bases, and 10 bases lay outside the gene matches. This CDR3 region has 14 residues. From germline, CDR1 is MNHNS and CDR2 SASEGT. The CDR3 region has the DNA TGTGCCAGTTCGGAGGGACAGGGGATAGATGGCTACACCTTC. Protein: CASSEGQGIDGYTF.

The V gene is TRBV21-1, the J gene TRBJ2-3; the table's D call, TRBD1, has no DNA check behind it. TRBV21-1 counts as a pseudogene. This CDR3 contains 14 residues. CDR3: CASRGAVSTDTQYF. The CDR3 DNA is TGTGCCAGTAGGGGGGCGGTGAGCACAGATACGCAGTATTTT.

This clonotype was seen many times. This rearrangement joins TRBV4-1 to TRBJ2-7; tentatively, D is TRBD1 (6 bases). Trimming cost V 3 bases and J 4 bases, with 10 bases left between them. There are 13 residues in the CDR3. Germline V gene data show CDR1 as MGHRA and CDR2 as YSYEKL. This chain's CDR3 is CASSQTQGYEQYF. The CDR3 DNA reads TGCGCCAGCAGCCAGACGCAGGGGTACGAGCAGTACTTC.

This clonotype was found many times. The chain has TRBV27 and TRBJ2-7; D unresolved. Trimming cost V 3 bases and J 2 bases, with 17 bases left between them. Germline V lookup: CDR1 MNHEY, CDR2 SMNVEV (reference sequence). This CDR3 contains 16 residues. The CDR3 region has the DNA TGTGCCAGCAGTTTGGACGGCGGAACCTCTCCCTACGAGCAGTACTTC. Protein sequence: CASSLDGGTSPYEQYF.

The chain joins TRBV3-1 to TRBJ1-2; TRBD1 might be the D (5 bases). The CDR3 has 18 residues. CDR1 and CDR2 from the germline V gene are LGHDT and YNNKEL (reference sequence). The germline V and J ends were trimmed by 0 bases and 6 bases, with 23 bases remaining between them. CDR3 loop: CASSQDIGASQLTDGYTF. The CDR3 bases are TGTGCCAGCAGCCAAGATATCGGGGCCTCCCAACTAACGGATGGCTACACCTTC.

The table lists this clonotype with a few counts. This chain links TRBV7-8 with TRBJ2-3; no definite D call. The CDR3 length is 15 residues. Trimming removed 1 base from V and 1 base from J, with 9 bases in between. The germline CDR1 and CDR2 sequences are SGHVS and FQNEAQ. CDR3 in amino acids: CASSLEIRGTDTQYF. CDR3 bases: TGTGCCAGCAGCTTAGAAATTCGCGGCACAGATACGCAGTATTTT.

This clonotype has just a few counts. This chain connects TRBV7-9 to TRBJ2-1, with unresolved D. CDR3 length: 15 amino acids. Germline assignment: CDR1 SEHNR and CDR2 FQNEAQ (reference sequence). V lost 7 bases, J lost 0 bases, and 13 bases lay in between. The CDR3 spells CASTHDPSSYNEQFF. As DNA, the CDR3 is TGTGCCAGCACCCATGACCCGAGCTCCTACAATGAGCAGTTCTTC.

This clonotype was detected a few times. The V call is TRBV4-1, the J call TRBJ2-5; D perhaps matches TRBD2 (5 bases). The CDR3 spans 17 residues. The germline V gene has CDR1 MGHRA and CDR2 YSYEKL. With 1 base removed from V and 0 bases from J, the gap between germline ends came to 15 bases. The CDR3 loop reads CASSQVGSGSYQETQYF. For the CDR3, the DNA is TGCGCCAGCAGCCAAGTGGGGAGCGGATCGTACCAAGAGACCCAGTACTTC.

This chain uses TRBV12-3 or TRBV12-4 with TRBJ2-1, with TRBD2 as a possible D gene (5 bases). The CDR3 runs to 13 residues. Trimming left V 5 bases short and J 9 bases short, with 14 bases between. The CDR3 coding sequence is TGTGCCAGCAGTGGCATACAGAGGGTTGAGCAGTTCTTC. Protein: CASSGIQRVEQFF.

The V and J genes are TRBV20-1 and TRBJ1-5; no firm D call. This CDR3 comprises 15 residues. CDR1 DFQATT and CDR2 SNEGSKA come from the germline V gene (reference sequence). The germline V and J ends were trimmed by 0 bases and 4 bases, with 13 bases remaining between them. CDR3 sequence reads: CSARDLWGANQPQHF. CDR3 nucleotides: TGCAGTGCTAGAGATTTGTGGGGAGCGAATCAGCCCCAGCATTTT.

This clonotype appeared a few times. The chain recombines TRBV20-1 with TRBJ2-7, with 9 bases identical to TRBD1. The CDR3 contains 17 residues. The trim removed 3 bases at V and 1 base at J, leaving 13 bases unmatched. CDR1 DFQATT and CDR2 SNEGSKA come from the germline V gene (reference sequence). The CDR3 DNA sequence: TGCAGTGCTAGTGTCCGGGACAGGGAATCCCCTTCCTACGAGCAGTACTTC. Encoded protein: CSASVRDRESPSYEQYF.

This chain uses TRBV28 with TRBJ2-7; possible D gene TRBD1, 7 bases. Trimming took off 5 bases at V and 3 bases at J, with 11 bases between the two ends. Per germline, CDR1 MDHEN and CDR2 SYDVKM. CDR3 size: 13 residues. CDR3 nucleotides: TGTGCCAGCAGTGCGGGACAGATCTACGAGCAGTACTTC. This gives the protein CASSAGQIYEQYF.

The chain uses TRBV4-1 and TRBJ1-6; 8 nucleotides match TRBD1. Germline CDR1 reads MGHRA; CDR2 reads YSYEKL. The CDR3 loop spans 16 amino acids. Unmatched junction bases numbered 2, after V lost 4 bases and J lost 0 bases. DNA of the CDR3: TGCGCCAGCAGCCCCGGACAGGGCTCCTATAATTCACCCCTCCACTTT. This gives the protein CASSPGQGSYNSPLHF.

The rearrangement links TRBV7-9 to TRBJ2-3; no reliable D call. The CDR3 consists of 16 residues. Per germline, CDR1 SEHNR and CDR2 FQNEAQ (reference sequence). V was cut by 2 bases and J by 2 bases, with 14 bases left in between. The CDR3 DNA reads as TGTGCCAGCAGCTTACTAAGAGTTCCACCCACAGATACGCAGTATTTT. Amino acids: CASSLLRVPPTDTQYF.

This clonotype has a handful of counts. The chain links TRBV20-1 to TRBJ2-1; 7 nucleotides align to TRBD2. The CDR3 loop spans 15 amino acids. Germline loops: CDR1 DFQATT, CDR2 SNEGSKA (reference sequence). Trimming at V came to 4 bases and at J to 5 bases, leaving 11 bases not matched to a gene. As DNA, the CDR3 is TGCAGTGCTAACAAGCGGGACTACTTGAACAATGAGCAGTTCTTC. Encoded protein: CSANKRDYLNNEQFF.

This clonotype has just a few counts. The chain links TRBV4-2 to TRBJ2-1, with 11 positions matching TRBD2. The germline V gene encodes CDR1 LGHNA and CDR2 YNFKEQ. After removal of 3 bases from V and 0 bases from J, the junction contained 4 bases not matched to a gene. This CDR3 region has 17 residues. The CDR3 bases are TGTGCCAGCAGCCACTTAGCGGGGGGGAACTCCTACAATGAGCAGTTCTTC. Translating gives CASSHLAGGNSYNEQFF.

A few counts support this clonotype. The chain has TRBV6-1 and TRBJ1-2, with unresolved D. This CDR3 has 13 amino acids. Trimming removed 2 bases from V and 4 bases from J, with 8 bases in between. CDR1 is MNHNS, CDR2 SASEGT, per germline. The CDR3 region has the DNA TGTGCCAGCAGTGAAACCGCCCGCTATGGCTACACCTTC. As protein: CASSETARYGYTF.

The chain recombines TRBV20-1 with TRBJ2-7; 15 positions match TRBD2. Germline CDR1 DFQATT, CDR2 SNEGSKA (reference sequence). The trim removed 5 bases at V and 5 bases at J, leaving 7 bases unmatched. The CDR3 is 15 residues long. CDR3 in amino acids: CSAGTSGRNGNEQYF. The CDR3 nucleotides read TGCAGTGCTGGGACTAGCGGGAGGAACGGTAACGAGCAGTACTTC.